One sample yielded the 8 T cell receptor beta chains listed below, sequenced in a study of Graves' ophthalmopathy and Graves' hyperthyroidism. Amplifying from RNA transcripts, the study obtained TCR beta CDR3 regions. The library came from an HTBI-primed first-round RT-PCR and a second-round multiplex PCR. MiXCR, run by TCRdb on the multiplex PCR reads, gives a single entry per CDR3 protein. The sample holds 400,000 to 450,000 distinct CDR3 sequences; under 25% are singletons and the top ten take 3%. The sequenced sample consisted of peripheral blood. The receptor set was obtained from a woman younger than 35 with stable Graves' hyperthyroidism.

This clonotype was observed at least ten times. The chain employs TRBV11-2 and TRBJ2-5; TRBD2 might be the D (6 bases). The germline V gene has CDR1 SGHAT and CDR2 FQNNGV. This CDR3 contains 15 residues. Deletions cut 0 bases from V and 6 bases from J, with 14 bases between. CDR3 amino acids: CASSLDRGVEKTQYF. CDR3 in DNA: TGTGCCAGCAGCTTAGATCGCGGGGTTGAGAAGACCCAGTACTTC. The whole variable domain, remainder taken from reference TRBV11-2 and TRBJ2-5, is EAGVAQSPRYKIIEKRQSVAFWCNPISGHATLYWYQQILGQGPKLLIQFQNNGVVDDSQLPKDRFSAERLKGVDSTLKIQPAKLEDSAVYLCASSLDRGVEKTQYFGPGTRLLVL.

This clonotype showed up just a few times. V gene TRBV24-1 combines with J gene TRBJ2-7, with TRBD2 identical over 10 bases. The trim removed 4 bases at V and 6 bases at J, leaving 5 bases unmatched. CDR1 and CDR2 (germline): KGHDR, SFDVKD. The CDR3 totals 14 residues. In DNA, the CDR3 is TGTGCCACCAGTGACCCGGGACTAGCGACCGAGCAGTACTTC. The encoded protein is CATSDPGLATEQYF.

The rearrangement links TRBV15 to TRBJ1-2, with D perhaps matching TRBD1 (5 bases). The CDR3 totals 14 residues. V gave up 1 base and J gave up 8 bases, with 14 bases separating them. The germline V gene encodes CDR1 LNHNV and CDR2 YYDKDF (reference sequence). The CDR3 sequence: CATSRGAGSGGYTF. The CDR3 DNA reads as TGTGCCACCAGCAGAGGGGCAGGGTCGGGGGGCTACACCTTC.

This clonotype was observed a handful of times. Given a much more abundant clone one base away, this may be a read error. V usage is TRBV29-1 and J usage is TRBJ2-5; unclear D gene. The CDR3 loop spans 10 amino acids. Per germline, CDR1 SQVTM and CDR2 ANQGSEA. CDR3 sequence reads: CSTGRETRYF. The CDR3 region has the DNA TGCAGCACTGGAAGAGAGACCCGGTACTTC. The full variable domain, in which reference TRBV29-1 and TRBJ2-5 provide the parts outside the CDR3, is SAVISQKPSRDICQRGTSLTIQCQVDSQVTMMFWYRQQPGQSLTLIATANQGSEATYESGFVIDKFPISRPNLTFSTLTVSNMSPEDSSIYLCSTGRETRYFGPGTRLLVL.

This clonotype came up many times. The rearrangement uses TRBV11-2 and TRBJ2-7; 7 positions match TRBD2. The CDR3 has 14 residues. Germline V CDR1 and CDR2: SGHAT, FQNNGV. V was pared by 1 base and J by 6 bases, with 6 bases of the junction left unmatched. The CDR3 coding sequence is TGTGCCAGCAGCTTAGTTTATGAGCGGGGCGAGCAGTACTTC. Encoded protein: CASSLVYERGEQYF.

Many counts were recorded for this clonotype. One junction end disagrees with the germline gene, perhaps due to a read error. This rearrangement joins TRBV29-1 to TRBJ2-5; 10 bases fit TRBD2. CDR1 is SQVTM, CDR2 ANQGSEA, per germline. This CDR3 comprises 13 residues. In nucleotides, the CDR3 is TGCGGCGTTGTAGCGGGAGGCCAAGAGACCCAGTACTTC. The encoded protein is CGVVAGGQETQYF.

Many counts were recorded for this clonotype. The chain couples TRBV4-2 to TRBJ2-2; a weak D match, TRBD2 (5 bases). There are 16 residues in the CDR3. Germline V gives CDR1 LGHNA, CDR2 YNFKEQ. Trimming stripped 4 bases from V and 0 bases from J, with 12 bases between. CDR3 DNA sequence: TGTGCCAGCAGCCTATCGGACTGGTCGAACACCGGGGAGCTGTTTTTT. This translates into CASSLSDWSNTGELFF.

This clonotype was picked up many times. The chain is built from TRBV30 and TRBJ1-5; 8 bases are shared with TRBD1. The CDR3 runs 14 residues. V lost 5 bases, J lost 3 bases, and 6 bases stayed unmatched. CDR1 is GTSNPN and CDR2 is SVGIG in the germline V gene (reference sequence). CDR3: CAWGQGRDNQPQHF. DNA of the CDR3: TGTGCCTGGGGACAGGGACGAGACAATCAGCCCCAGCATTTT.